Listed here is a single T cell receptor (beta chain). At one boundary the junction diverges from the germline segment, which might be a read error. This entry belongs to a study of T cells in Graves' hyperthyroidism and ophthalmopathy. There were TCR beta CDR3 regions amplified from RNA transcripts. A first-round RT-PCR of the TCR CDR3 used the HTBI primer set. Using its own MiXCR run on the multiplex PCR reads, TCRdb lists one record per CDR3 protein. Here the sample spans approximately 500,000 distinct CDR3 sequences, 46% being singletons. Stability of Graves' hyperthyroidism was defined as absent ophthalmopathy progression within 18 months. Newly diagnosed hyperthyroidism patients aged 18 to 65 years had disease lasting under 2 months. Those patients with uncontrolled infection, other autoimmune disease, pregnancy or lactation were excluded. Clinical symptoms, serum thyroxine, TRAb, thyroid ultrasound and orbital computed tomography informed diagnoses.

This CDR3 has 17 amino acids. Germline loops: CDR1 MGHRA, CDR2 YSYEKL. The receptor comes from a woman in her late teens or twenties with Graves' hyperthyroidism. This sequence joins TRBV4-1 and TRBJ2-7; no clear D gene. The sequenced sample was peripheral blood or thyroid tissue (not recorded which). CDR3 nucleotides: TGCGCCAGCAGCCATTCAAAGGGTTTAACGGTCGGCTACGAGCAGCACTTC. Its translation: CASSHSKGLTVGYEQHF.